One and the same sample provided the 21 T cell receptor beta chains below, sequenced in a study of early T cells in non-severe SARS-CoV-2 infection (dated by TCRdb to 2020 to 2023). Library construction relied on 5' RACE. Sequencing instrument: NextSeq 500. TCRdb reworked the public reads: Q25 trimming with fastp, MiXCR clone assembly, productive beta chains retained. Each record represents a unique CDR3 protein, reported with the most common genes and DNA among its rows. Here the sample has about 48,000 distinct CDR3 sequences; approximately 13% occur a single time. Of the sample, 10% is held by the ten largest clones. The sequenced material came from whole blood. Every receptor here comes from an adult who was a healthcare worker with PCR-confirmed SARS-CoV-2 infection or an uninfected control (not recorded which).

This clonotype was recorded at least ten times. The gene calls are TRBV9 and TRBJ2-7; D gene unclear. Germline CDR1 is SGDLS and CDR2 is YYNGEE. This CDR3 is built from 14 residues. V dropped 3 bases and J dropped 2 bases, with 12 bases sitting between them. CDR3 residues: CASSDDRSPYEQYF. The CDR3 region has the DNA TGTGCCAGCAGCGACGATCGAAGCCCCTACGAGCAGTACTTC. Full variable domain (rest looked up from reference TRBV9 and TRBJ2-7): DSGVTQTPKHLITATGQRVTLRCSPRSGDLSVYWYQQSLDQGLQFLIQYYNGEERAKGNILERFSAQQFPDLHSELNLSSLELGDSALYFCASSDDRSPYEQYFGPGTRLTVT.

CDR3 amino acids: CASSISIGNVLTF. The CDR3 coding sequence is TGTGCCAGTAGTATTAGTATAGGCAACGTCCTGACTTTC. The chain recombines TRBV19 with TRBJ2-6; D remains unclear. CDR3 length: 13 amino acids. V lost 3 bases, J lost 9 bases, and 9 bases lay in between. CDR1 LNHDA and CDR2 SQIVND come from the germline V gene (reference sequence). The full variable domain, with the rest looked up from reference TRBV19 and TRBJ2-6, is DGGITQSPKYLFRKEGQNVTLSCEQNLNHDAMYWYRQDPGQGLRLIYYSQIVNDFQKGDIAEGYSVSREKKESFPLTVTSAQKNPTAFYLCASSISIGNVLTFGAGSRLTVL.

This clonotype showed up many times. The CDR3 nucleotides are TGCAGCGTCCGGGACAGGGGAGCAATGGGCTACACCTTC. It encodes CSVRDRGAMGYTF. The chain couples TRBV29-1 to TRBJ1-2; TRBD1 matches at 10 bases. The CDR3 consists of 13 residues. Unmatched junction bases numbered 9, after V lost 6 bases and J lost 8 bases. Germline CDR1 and CDR2: SQVTM and ANQGSEA.

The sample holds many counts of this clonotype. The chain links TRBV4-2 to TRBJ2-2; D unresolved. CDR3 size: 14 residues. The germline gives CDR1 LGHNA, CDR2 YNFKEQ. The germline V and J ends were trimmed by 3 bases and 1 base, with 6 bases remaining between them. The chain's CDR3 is CASSHEQNTGELFF. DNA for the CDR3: TGTGCCAGCAGCCATGAGCAGAACACCGGGGAGCTGTTTTTT.

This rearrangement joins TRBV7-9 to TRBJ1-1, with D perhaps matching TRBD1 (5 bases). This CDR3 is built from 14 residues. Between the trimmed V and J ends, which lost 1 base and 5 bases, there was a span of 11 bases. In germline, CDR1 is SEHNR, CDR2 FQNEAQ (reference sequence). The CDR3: CASSLVGRATEAFF. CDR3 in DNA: TGTGCCAGCAGCTTAGTTGGCAGGGCTACTGAAGCTTTCTTT.

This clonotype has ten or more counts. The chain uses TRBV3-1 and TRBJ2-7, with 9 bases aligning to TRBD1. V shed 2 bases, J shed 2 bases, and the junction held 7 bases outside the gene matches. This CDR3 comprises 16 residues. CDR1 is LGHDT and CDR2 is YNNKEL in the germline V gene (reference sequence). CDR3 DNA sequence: TGTGCCAGCAGCCAATCTCCGGGACAGGGAGCCTACGAGCAGTACTTC. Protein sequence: CASSQSPGQGAYEQYF.

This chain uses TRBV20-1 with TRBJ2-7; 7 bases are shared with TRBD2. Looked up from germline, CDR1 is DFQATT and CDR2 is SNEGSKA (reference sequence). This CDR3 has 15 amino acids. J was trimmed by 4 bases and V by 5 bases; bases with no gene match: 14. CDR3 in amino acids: CSASGGTRNRYEQYF. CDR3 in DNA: TGCAGTGCTTCGGGGGGAACCCGAAACCGGTACGAGCAGTACTTC.

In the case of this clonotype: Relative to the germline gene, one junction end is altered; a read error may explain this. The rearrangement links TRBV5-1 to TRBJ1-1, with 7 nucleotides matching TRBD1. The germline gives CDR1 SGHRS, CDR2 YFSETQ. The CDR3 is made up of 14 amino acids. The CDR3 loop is CASNLDRRNTEAFF. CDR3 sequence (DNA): TGCGCCAGCAACTTGGACAGGCGGAACACTGAAGCTTTCTTT.

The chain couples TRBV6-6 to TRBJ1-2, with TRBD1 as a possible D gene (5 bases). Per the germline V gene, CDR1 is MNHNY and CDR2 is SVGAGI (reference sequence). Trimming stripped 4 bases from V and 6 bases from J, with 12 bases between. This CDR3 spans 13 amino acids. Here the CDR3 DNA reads TGTGCCAGCAGTTGGGGGATTGCAGATGGCTACACCTTC. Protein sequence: CASSWGIADGYTF.

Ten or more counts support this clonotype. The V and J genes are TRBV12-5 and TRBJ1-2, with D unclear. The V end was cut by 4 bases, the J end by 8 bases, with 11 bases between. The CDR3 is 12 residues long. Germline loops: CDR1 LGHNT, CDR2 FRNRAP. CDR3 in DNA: TGTGCTAGTGGTTCCGCACTATGCGGCTACACCTTC. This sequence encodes CASGSALCGYTF. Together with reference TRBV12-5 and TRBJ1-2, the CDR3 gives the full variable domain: DARVTQTPRHKVTEMGQEVTMRCQPILGHNTVFWYRQTMMQGLELLAYFRNRAPLDDSGMPKDRFSAEMPDATLATLKIQPSEPRDSAVYFCASGSALCGYTFGSGTRLTVV.

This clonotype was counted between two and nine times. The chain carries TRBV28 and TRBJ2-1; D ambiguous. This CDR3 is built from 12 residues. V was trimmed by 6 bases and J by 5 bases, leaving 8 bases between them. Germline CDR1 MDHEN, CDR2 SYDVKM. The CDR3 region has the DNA TGTGCCAGCAGCTTGCTCAACAATGAGCAGTTCTTC. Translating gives CASSLLNNEQFF.

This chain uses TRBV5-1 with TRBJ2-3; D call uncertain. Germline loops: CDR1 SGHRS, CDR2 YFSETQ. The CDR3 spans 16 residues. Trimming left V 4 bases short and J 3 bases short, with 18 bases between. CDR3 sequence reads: CASSPPFERPTDTQYF. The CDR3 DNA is TGCGCCAGCAGCCCCCCTTTCGAGCGCCCTACAGATACGCAGTATTTT.

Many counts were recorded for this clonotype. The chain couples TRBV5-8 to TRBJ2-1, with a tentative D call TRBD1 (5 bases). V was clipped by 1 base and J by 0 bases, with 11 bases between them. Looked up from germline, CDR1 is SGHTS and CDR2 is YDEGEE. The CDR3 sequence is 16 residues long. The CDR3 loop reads CASSLTGISSYNEQFF. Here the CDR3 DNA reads TGTGCCAGCAGCTTGACAGGCATAAGCTCCTACAATGAGCAGTTCTTC.

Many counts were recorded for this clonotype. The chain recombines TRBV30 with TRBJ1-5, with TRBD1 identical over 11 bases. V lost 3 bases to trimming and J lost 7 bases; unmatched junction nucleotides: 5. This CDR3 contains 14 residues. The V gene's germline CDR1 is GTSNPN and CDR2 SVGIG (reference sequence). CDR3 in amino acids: CAWSQGQGAQPQHF. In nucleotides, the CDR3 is TGTGCCTGGAGCCAAGGACAGGGGGCGCAGCCCCAGCATTTT.

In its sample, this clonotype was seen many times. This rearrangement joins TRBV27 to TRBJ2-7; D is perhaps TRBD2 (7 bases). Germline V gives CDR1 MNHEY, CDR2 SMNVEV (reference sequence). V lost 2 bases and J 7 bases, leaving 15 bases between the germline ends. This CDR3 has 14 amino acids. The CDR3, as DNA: TGTGCCAGCAGTTTAGTCGGGGGGCTGGGAGAGCAGTACTTC. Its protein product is CASSLVGGLGEQYF.

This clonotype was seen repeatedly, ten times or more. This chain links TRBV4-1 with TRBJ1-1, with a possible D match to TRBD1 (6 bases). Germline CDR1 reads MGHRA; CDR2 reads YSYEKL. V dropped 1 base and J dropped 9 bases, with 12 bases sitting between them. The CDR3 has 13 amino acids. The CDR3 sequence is CASSQVDSGQAFF. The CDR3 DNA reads TGCGCCAGCAGCCAAGTGGACAGTGGGCAAGCTTTCTTT.

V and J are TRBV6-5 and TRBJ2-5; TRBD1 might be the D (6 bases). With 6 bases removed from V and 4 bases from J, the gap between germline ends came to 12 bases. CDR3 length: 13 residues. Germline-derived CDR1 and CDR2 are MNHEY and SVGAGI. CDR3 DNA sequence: TGTGCCAGCAGCTCCAGGGGTGTAGAGACCCAGTACTTC. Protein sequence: CASSSRGVETQYF.

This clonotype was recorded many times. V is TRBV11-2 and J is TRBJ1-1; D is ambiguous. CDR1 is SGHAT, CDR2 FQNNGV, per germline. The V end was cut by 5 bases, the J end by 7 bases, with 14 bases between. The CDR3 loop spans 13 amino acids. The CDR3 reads CASSRIGTVEAFF. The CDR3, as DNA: TGTGCCAGCAGCCGCATCGGTACAGTTGAAGCTTTCTTT.

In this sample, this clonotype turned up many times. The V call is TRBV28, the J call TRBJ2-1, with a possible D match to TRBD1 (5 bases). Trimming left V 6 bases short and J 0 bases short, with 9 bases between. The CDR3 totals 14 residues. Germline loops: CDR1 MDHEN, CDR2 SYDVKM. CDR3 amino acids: CASRWGSSYNEQFF. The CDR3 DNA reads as TGTGCCAGCAGATGGGGCAGCTCCTACAATGAGCAGTTCTTC.

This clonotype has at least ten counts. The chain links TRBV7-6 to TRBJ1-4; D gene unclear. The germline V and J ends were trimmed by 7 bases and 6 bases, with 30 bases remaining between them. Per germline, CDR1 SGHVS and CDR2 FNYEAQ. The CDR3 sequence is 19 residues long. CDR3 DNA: TGTGCCAGCACCATCCAGCAGGCGACAATCAGCTCCGTGGATGAAAAACTGTTTTTT. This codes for CASTIQQATISSVDEKLFF.

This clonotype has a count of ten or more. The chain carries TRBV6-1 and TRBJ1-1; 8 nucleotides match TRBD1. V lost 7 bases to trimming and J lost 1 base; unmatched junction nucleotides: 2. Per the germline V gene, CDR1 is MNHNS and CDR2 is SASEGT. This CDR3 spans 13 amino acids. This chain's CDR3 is CASTGQGNTEAFF. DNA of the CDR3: TGTGCCAGCACCGGACAGGGGAACACTGAAGCTTTCTTT.